This passage covers 18 T cell receptor beta chains from one sample sequenced in a study of beta chain features in type 1 diabetes (dated by TCRdb to the late 2010s). Receptors were amplified or captured by the immunoSEQ multiplex PCR assay. The entire isolated RNA was reverse transcribed using the High Capacity cDNA Reverse Transcription Kit, and thus expressed TCRB transcripts were sequenced. TCRdb obtained this table from immuneACCESS and retained in-frame rearrangements with V and J assigned. These tables miss some clones; where compared with another copy, unresolved V genes account for less than half of the shortfall, and the remainder is unexplained. The sample data list 200,000 to 250,000 clones, and less than 35% of these were observed just once. In total, the top ten clones hold 3.5% to 4% of the sample. Sequenced sample: central memory CD4+ T cells from blood. The receptors shown here come from a man between 25 and 39 years old in good health.

The gene calls are TRBV15 and TRBJ2-5, with 11 bases fitting TRBD1. V lost 1 base to trimming and J lost 5 bases; unmatched junction nucleotides: 6. The CDR3 runs to 16 residues. Germline V lookup: CDR1 LNHNV, CDR2 YYDKDF (reference sequence). The CDR3 loop reads CATSRGGTGGRETQYF. The CDR3 DNA follows: TGTGCCACCAGCAGAGGAGGGACAGGGGGACGGGAGACCCAGTACTTC.

This clone was recorded a few times. In DNA, the CDR3 is TGTGCCTGGCGGGGGGACCAATACAATGAGCAGTTCTTC. Its translation: CAWRGDQYNEQFF. The chain is built from TRBV30 and TRBJ2-1, with 7 bases fitting TRBD2. This CDR3 spans 13 amino acids. V lost 5 bases, J lost 4 bases, and 5 bases stayed unmatched. Germline lookup yields CDR1 GTSNPN and CDR2 SVGIG (reference sequence).

This clone was observed a handful of times. The rearrangement joins TRBV9 to TRBJ2-2; D is perhaps TRBD1 (5 bases). V dropped 3 bases and J dropped 5 bases, with 20 bases sitting between them. The CDR3 consists of 17 residues. Per germline, CDR1 SGDLS and CDR2 YYNGEE. The CDR3 here is CASSGRGGQGLTGELFF. In DNA form, the CDR3 reads TGTGCCAGCAGCGGCCGTGGCGGTCAGGGATTAACCGGGGAGCTGTTTTTT.

This clone was seen many times. This chain links TRBV4-3 with TRBJ2-1, with 11 bases identical to TRBD2. V lost 1 base, J lost 1 base, and 12 bases stayed unmatched. This CDR3 is built from 20 residues. The germline CDR1 and CDR2 sequences are LGHNA and YSLEER. CDR3 residues: CASSQVGASGRRGSYNEQFF. In nucleotides, the CDR3 is TGCGCCAGCAGCCAAGTGGGTGCTAGCGGGAGGAGAGGGTCCTACAATGAGCAGTTCTTC.

This clone was detected only a few times. The V gene is TRBV30, the J gene TRBJ2-5; D call uncertain. The J call is in doubt because the DNA end fits TRBJ2-7 better. Germline V gene data show CDR1 as GTSNPN and CDR2 as SVGIG (reference sequence). CDR3 length: 10 residues. CDR3 in DNA: TGTGCCTGGGGAACCTACGAGCAGTACTTC. This translates into CAWGTYEQYF.

This clone has only a few counts. This chain connects TRBV29-1 to TRBJ2-1, with 8 bases lining up with TRBD1. The CDR3 length is 14 residues. Germline loops: CDR1 SQVTM, CDR2 ANQGSEA. Losses at the gene ends were 7 bases for V and 7 bases for J; bases not matched to a gene: 12. The CDR3 coding sequence is TGCAGCGGGAGAAAAAGGACAGGGAGAAATGAGCAGTTCTTC. It specifies CSGRKRTGRNEQFF.

The V call is TRBV7-9, the J call TRBJ2-3, with D maybe TRBD2 (6 bases). V was cut by 5 bases and J by 2 bases, with 8 bases left in between. This CDR3 contains 13 residues. The V gene's germline CDR1 is SEHNR and CDR2 FQNEAQ (reference sequence). The CDR3, as DNA: TGTGCCAGCAGCGGGAGGAACACAGATACGCAGTATTTT. It specifies CASSGRNTDTQYF. The full variable domain, with the rest looked up from reference TRBV7-9 and TRBJ2-3, is DTGVSQNPRHKITKRGQNVTFRCDPISEHNRLYWYRQTLGQGPEFLTYFQNEAQLEKSRLLSDRFSAERPKGSFSTLEIQRTEQGDSAMYLCASSGRNTDTQYFGPGTRLTVL.

This rearrangement joins TRBV5-1 to TRBJ2-2, with no clear D. Trimming left V 0 bases short and J 6 bases short, with 9 bases between. This CDR3 region has 14 residues. Germline V CDR1 and CDR2: SGHRS, YFSETQ. Here the CDR3 reads CASSLVGFAGELFF. In nucleotides, the CDR3 is TGCGCCAGCAGCTTGGTGGGTTTTGCCGGGGAGCTGTTTTTT.

The sample holds a few counts of this clone. J is TRBJ1-5 and V is TRBV6-5; D possibly corresponds to TRBD1 (5 bases). Per the germline V gene, CDR1 is MNHEY and CDR2 is SVGAGI. CDR3 length equals 12 residues. The V and J ends lost 6 bases and 9 bases respectively, with 12 bases between them. The CDR3 sequence is CASSPGQPPQHF. Written as DNA, the CDR3 is TGTGCCAGCAGCCCCGGACAACCGCCCCAGCATTTT.

The rearrangement uses TRBV28 and TRBJ2-7; D perhaps matches TRBD2 (6 bases). The length of the CDR3 is 15 residues. The V end lost 6 bases, the J end lost 1 base, and 16 bases lay between the germline ends. The germline V gene encodes CDR1 MDHEN and CDR2 SYDVKM. CDR3 in amino acids: CASRSLGGMSYEQYF. CDR3 in DNA: TGTGCCAGCAGGTCTCTCGGAGGGATGTCCTACGAGCAGTACTTC.

This clone was found a few times. V gene TRBV15 combines with J gene TRBJ1-5, with unresolved D. In germline, CDR1 is LNHNV, CDR2 YYDKDF (reference sequence). The ends were cut back, 8 bases at V and 0 bases at J, with 11 bases in the middle. The CDR3 runs to 14 residues. The chain's CDR3 is CATAGGDSNQPQHF. As DNA, the CDR3 is TGTGCCACCGCAGGCGGAGATAGCAATCAGCCCCAGCATTTT.

This clone was recorded many times. The same CDR3 can be traced to other DNA sequences in this sample. CDR3 nucleotides: TGTGCCTGGAGTGTAAAAAATACTGAAGCTTTCTTT. Protein product: CAWSVKNTEAFF. The rearrangement uses TRBV30 and TRBJ1-1, with D hard to call. The V end lost 0 bases, the J end lost 5 bases, and 7 bases lay between the germline ends. Germline V lookup: CDR1 GTSNPN, CDR2 SVGIG (reference sequence). The CDR3 loop spans 12 amino acids.

This clone has at least ten counts. This chain links TRBV27 with TRBJ2-3; D not resolved. CDR1 and CDR2 from the germline V gene are MNHEY and SMNVEV (reference sequence). With 1 base removed from V and 4 bases from J, the gap between germline ends came to 15 bases. The CDR3 extends over 16 amino acids. Written as DNA, the CDR3 is TGTGCCAGCAGTTTATTGGTACCCTTGAGGCCAGATACGCAGTATTTT. Translation gives CASSLLVPLRPDTQYF.

This clone showed up many times. The same CDR3 is also encoded by other DNA sequences in this sample. The chain links TRBV18 to TRBJ2-5; no firm D call. Germline V gene data show CDR1 as KGHSH and CDR2 as LQKENI. Trimming left V 5 bases short and J 1 base short, with 2 bases between. The CDR3 runs to 11 residues. The CDR3 region is CASSSQETQYF. CDR3 nucleotides: TGTGCCAGCTCATCCCAAGAGACCCAGTACTTC.

The rearrangement uses TRBV19 and TRBJ2-1, with 10 bases matching TRBD2. CDR1 is LNHDA and CDR2 is SQIVND in the germline V gene (reference sequence). The CDR3 consists of 16 residues. Trimming took 3 bases from V and 4 from J; bases not matched to a gene: 6. The CDR3 DNA follows: TGTGCCAGTAGTATGGGCGCTAGCGGGAGATACAATGAGCAGTTCTTC. The encoded protein is CASSMGASGRYNEQFF.

This chain connects TRBV7-2 to TRBJ2-3; the D gene is possibly TRBD2 (6 bases). In germline, CDR1 is SGHTA, CDR2 FQGNSA. This CDR3 contains 15 residues. V dropped 3 bases and J dropped 2 bases, with 12 bases sitting between them. This CDR3 is CASSFYGGDTDTQYF. CDR3 in DNA: TGTGCCAGCAGCTTCTATGGCGGGGACACAGATACGCAGTATTTT.

The chain combines TRBV5-5 with TRBJ2-3, with D unresolved. The CDR3 is 13 amino acids. Germline CDR1 reads SGHKS; CDR2 reads YYEKEE (reference sequence). Trimming removed 6 bases at V and 4 bases at J, with 12 bases between. CDR3 sequence reads: CASTTSSADTQYF. The CDR3 DNA is TGTGCCAGCACCACGTCGAGCGCAGATACGCAGTATTTT. Looking up the rest from reference TRBV5-5 and TRBJ2-3 gives the full variable domain: DAGVTQSPTHLIKTRGQQVTLRCSPISGHKSVSWYQQVLGQGPQFIFQYYEKEERGRGNFPDRFSARQFPNYSSELNVNALLLGDSALYLCASTTSSADTQYFGPGTRLTVL.

This chain connects TRBV30 to TRBJ2-7, with TRBD1 matching over 9 bases. Germline-derived CDR1 and CDR2 are GTSNPN and SVGIG (reference sequence). V trimming: 8 bases; J trimming: 5 bases; junction bases outside the gene matches: 10. This CDR3 spans 13 amino acids. This CDR3 reads CAGTGTGSHEQYF. The CDR3 bases are TGTGCCGGAACCGGGACAGGGTCCCACGAGCAGTACTTC.